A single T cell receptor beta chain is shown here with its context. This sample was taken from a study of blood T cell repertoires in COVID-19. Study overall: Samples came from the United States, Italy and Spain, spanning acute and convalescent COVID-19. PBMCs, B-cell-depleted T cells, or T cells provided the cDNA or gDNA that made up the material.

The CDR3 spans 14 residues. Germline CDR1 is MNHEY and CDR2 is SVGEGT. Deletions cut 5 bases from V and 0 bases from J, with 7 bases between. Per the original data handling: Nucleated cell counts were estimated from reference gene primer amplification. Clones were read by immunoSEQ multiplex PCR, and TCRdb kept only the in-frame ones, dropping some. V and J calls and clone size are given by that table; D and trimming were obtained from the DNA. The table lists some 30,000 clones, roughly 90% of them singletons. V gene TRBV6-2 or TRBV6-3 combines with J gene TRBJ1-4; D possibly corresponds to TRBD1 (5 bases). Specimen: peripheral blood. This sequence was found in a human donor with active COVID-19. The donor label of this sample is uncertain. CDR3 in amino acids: CASSRTTTNEKLFF. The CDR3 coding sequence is TGTGCCAGCAGTAGGACAACAACTAATGAAAAACTGTTTTTT.